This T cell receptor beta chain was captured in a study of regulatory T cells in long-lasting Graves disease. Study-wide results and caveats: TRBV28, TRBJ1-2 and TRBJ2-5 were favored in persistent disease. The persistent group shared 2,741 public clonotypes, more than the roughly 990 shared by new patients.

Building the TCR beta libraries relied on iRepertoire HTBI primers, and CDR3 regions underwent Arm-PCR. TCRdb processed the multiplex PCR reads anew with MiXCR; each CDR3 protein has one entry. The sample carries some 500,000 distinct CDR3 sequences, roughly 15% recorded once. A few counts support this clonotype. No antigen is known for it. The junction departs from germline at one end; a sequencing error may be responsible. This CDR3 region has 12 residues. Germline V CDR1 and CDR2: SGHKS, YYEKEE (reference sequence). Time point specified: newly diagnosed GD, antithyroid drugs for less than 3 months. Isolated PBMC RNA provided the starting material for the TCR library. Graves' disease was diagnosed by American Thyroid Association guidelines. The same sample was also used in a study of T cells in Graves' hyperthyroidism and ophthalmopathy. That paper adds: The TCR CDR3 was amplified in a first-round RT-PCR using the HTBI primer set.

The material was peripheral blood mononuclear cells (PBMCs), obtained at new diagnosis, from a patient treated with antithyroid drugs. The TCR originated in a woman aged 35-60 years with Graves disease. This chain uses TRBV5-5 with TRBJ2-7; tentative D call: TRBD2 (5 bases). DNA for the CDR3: TGTACCAGCAGCCCCGGGAACTACGAGCAGTACTTC. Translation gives CTSSPGNYEQYF.